The 22 T cell receptor beta chains reported below all come from one sample, sequenced in a study of identical twins. TCRdb itself ran the 5' RACE reads through MiXCR, one entry per CDR3 protein. The sample gives about 890,000 distinct CDR3 sequences, about 12% of which show up once; 1.5% to 2% is in the top ten. These sequences were also reported in another study, on yellow fever vaccine responses in identical twins.

The specimen sequenced was PBMCs. These receptors originate from a woman aged 18 to 35 in good health.

This chain joins TRBV11-2 and TRBJ2-3; 9 positions match TRBD1. Germline V lookup: CDR1 SGHAT, CDR2 FQNNGV. Losses at the gene ends were 2 bases for V and 2 bases for J; bases not matched to a gene: 5. CDR3 length: 16 amino acids. The chain's CDR3 is CASSLSWDRATDTQYF. The DNA for the CDR3 is TGTGCCAGCAGCTTAAGTTGGGACAGGGCCACAGATACGCAGTATTTT.

This clonotype was detected ten times or more. The V gene is TRBV5-6, the J gene TRBJ1-2; 7 nucleotides agree with TRBD1. The CDR3 has 14 residues. In germline, CDR1 is SGHDT, CDR2 YYEEEE. J was trimmed by 4 bases and V by 4 bases; bases with no gene match: 7. The CDR3 coding sequence is TGTGCCAGCAGCGGAAGACAGGGTCTCTATGGCTACACCTTC. Protein product: CASSGRQGLYGYTF.

The chain is built from TRBV3-1 and TRBJ2-3; D is perhaps TRBD2 (6 bases). Germline loops: CDR1 LGHDT, CDR2 YNNKEL (reference sequence). V gave up 0 bases and J gave up 3 bases, with 10 bases separating them. The CDR3 contains 15 residues. CDR3 residues: CASSQELRGTDTQYF. CDR3 nucleotides: TGTGCCAGCAGCCAAGAGCTGCGGGGAACAGATACGCAGTATTTT.

The CDR3 DNA sequence: TGTGCCAGCACCCACCCTAGCGGGTATGAGCAGTTCTTC. Residues: CASTHPSGYEQFF. V is TRBV7-9 and J is TRBJ2-1; 8 bases are a match to TRBD2. CDR3 length equals 13 residues. V dropped 7 bases and J dropped 8; count of bases not matched to a gene: 7. Germline assignment: CDR1 SEHNR and CDR2 FQNEAQ (reference sequence). Full variable domain (rest looked up from reference TRBV7-9 and TRBJ2-1): DTGVSQNPRHKITKRGQNVTFRCDPISEHNRLYWYRQTLGQGPEFLTYFQNEAQLEKSRLLSDRFSAERPKGSFSTLEIQRTEQGDSAMYLCASTHPSGYEQFFGPGTRLTVL.

The rearrangement uses TRBV29-1 and TRBJ2-5; 10 bases agree with TRBD2. J lost 5 bases, V lost 4 bases, and 16 bases had no gene match. This CDR3 comprises 17 residues. Germline V gives CDR1 SQVTM, CDR2 ANQGSEA. The CDR3 DNA is TGCAGCGTTGCAGTCGGGCTAGCGGGAGTGCTTAGGGAGACCCAGTACTTC. Its translation is CSVAVGLAGVLRETQYF.

The rearrangement links TRBV11-1 to TRBJ1-6; D remains ambiguous. The V and J ends lost 5 bases and 9 bases respectively, with 26 bases between them. Germline assignment: CDR1 SGHAT and CDR2 FQDESV (reference sequence). The CDR3 runs 18 residues. The CDR3 bases are TGTGCCAGCAGCCACGATAACACCGGACTGGCTCGTATTTCACCCCTCCACTTT. Translated: CASSHDNTGLARISPLHF.

This clonotype has more than one count but fewer than ten. The chain couples TRBV7-9 to TRBJ2-7; 12 nucleotides align to TRBD2. Germline V gives CDR1 SEHNR, CDR2 FQNEAQ (reference sequence). J gave up 6 bases and V 4 bases, and 7 bases lay outside the gene matches. The CDR3 runs 15 residues. The CDR3 loop reads CASSWTSGTGSEQYF. The CDR3 nucleotides are TGTGCCAGCAGCTGGACTAGCGGGACAGGGTCCGAGCAGTACTTC. Filled out from reference TRBV7-9 and TRBJ2-7, the complete variable domain reads DTGVSQNPRHKITKRGQNVTFRCDPISEHNRLYWYRQTLGQGPEFLTYFQNEAQLEKSRLLSDRFSAERPKGSFSTLEIQRTEQGDSAMYLCASSWTSGTGSEQYFGPGTRLTVT.

This chain links TRBV7-6 with TRBJ2-2; D is possibly TRBD1 or TRBD2 (5 bases each). CDR1 and CDR2 from the germline V gene are SGHVS and FNYEAQ. The CDR3 loop spans 15 amino acids. The V end lost 2 bases, the J end lost 7 bases, and 14 bases lay between the germline ends. This CDR3 reads CASSLSGTVGGELFF. The DNA of the CDR3 is TGTGCCAGCAGCTTATCCGGGACCGTAGGCGGGGAGCTGTTTTTT.

In this sample, this clonotype turned up a few times. The chain uses TRBV29-1 and TRBJ2-7; tentatively, D is TRBD1 or TRBD2 (5 bases each). This CDR3 contains 14 residues. Germline CDR1 is SQVTM and CDR2 is ANQGSEA. V gave up 3 bases and J gave up 0 bases, with 12 bases separating them. CDR3 nucleotide sequence: TGCAGCGTTGAGGGACCCTCGTCCTCCTACGAGCAGTACTTC. Residues: CSVEGPSSSYEQYF.

This clonotype has only a few counts. V is TRBV20-1 and J is TRBJ2-4; 7 bases map to TRBD2. In germline, CDR1 is DFQATT, CDR2 SNEGSKA (reference sequence). This CDR3 comprises 13 residues. With 7 bases clipped from V and 2 bases from J, the junction kept 5 bases outside the gene matches. CDR3 DNA: TGCAGTGTCCCGGGGGGTCCCAAAAACATTCAGTACTTC. This encodes CSVPGGPKNIQYF.

This chain uses TRBV6-5 with TRBJ1-6; 11 bases agree with TRBD1. J gave up 8 bases and V 3 bases, and 6 bases lay outside the gene matches. CDR3 size: 16 residues. CDR1 MNHEY and CDR2 SVGAGI come from the germline V gene. Here the CDR3 DNA reads TGTGCCAGCAGTTATTGGGACAGGGGGAGTCATTCACCCCTCCACTTT. This codes for CASSYWDRGSHSPLHF.

V and J are TRBV10-3 and TRBJ2-1, with 8 bases matching TRBD2. Germline V gene sequence: CDR1 ENHRY, CDR2 SYGVKD. The V gene end was trimmed by 5 bases and the J gene end by 3 bases; junction bases not matched to a gene: 6. The CDR3 spans 15 residues. The CDR3 nucleotides read TGTGCCATCAGTCGGGGGGGCGGCAACTACAATGAGCAGTTCTTC. Residues: CAISRGGGNYNEQFF.

V usage is TRBV5-1 and J usage is TRBJ2-6; D remains ambiguous. Trimming stripped 2 bases from V and 1 base from J, with 10 bases between. There are 16 residues in the CDR3. Germline CDR1 is SGHRS and CDR2 is YFSETQ. In nucleotides, the CDR3 is TGCGCCAGCAGCTTTGCCCTTGGGTCTGGGGCCAACGTCCTGACTTTC. It codes for CASSFALGSGANVLTF.

This clonotype occurred a few times. The chain recombines TRBV5-1 with TRBJ2-7; D might be TRBD2 (5 bases). Trimming took 7 bases from V and 0 from J, leaving 14 bases between them. Looked up from germline, CDR1 is SGHRS and CDR2 is YFSETQ. This CDR3 has 14 amino acids. In DNA form, the CDR3 reads TGCGCCAGCGGCCTGAGGGCCGCCTCCTACGAGCAGTACTTC. This codes for CASGLRAASYEQYF.

The sample holds a few counts of this clonotype. J is TRBJ2-3 and V is TRBV20-1; 7 nucleotides match TRBD2. Per germline, CDR1 DFQATT and CDR2 SNEGSKA (reference sequence). CDR3 length: 15 residues. V was pared by 6 bases and J by 2 bases, with 11 bases of the junction left unmatched. Here the CDR3 DNA reads TGCAGTGCCGTTTCCGGGACTACCTTCACAGATACGCAGTATTTT. Protein product: CSAVSGTTFTDTQYF.

The chain carries TRBV6-5 and TRBJ1-1; D gene unclear. The CDR3 length is 15 residues. Germline V CDR1 and CDR2: MNHEY, SVGAGI. Trimming stripped 2 bases from V and 0 bases from J, with 10 bases between. CDR3 sequence: CASSYTGRMNTEAFF. The CDR3 DNA reads as TGTGCCAGCAGTTACACCGGACGGATGAACACTGAAGCTTTCTTT.

A note on this clonotype: A much more abundant neighbour one base away suggests this may be a read error. The V and J genes are TRBV20-1 and TRBJ2-5; D ambiguous. Per germline, CDR1 DFQATT and CDR2 SNEGSKA (reference sequence). V lost 5 bases and J 1 base, leaving 17 bases between the germline ends. This CDR3 contains 15 residues. This CDR3 is CSAPGWVWVQETQYF. CDR3 nucleotides: TGCAGTGCTCCAGGATGGGTATGGGTCCAAGAGACCCAGTACTTC.

This clonotype has only a few counts. The germline gene is not matched at one end of the junction; a read error may be the cause. The chain employs TRBV6-2 or TRBV6-3 and TRBJ2-5, with 12 bases that match TRBD2. This CDR3 spans 17 amino acids. Germline V lookup: CDR1 MNHEY, CDR2 SVGEGT. The DNA for the CDR3 is TGTGCCAGCAGCTACTCCCTAGCGGGGGGGGACCAAGAGACCCAGTACTTC. Translated: CASSYSLAGGDQETQYF.

This clonotype appeared many times. The chain combines TRBV29-1 with TRBJ1-1, with TRBD1 as a possible D gene (5 bases). The V end lost 5 bases, the J end lost 1 base, and 5 bases lay between the germline ends. Germline loops: CDR1 SQVTM, CDR2 ANQGSEA. CDR3 length: 11 amino acids. Written as DNA, the CDR3 is TGCAGCGTTCAGGGGAACACTGAAGCTTTCTTT. Encoded protein: CSVQGNTEAFF.

This clonotype was recorded only once. J is TRBJ2-7 and V is TRBV2; 13 bases fit TRBD2. This CDR3 has 16 amino acids. The junction had 9 bases not matched to a gene; V was cut back by 6 bases and J by 4 bases. From germline, CDR1 is SNHLY and CDR2 FYNNEI. CDR3 coding DNA: TGTGCCAGCAGGGACCCGGGACTAGCGGGGAGTTACGAGCAGTACTTC. It encodes CASRDPGLAGSYEQYF.

The chain employs TRBV19 and TRBJ1-2, with TRBD1 as a possible D gene (5 bases). V lost 9 bases and J lost 4, with 12 bases in between. In germline, CDR1 is LNHDA, CDR2 SQIVND (reference sequence). The CDR3 contains 12 residues. The chain's CDR3 is CASSWGIYGYTF. The CDR3 DNA follows: TGTGCCAGCAGTTGGGGGATCTATGGCTACACCTTC. The whole variable domain, filled in from reference TRBV19 and TRBJ1-2, reads DGGITQSPKYLFRKEGQNVTLSCEQNLNHDAMYWYRQDPGQGLRLIYYSQIVNDFQKGDIAEGYSVSREKKESFPLTVTSAQKNPTAFYLCASSWGIYGYTFGSGTRLTVV.

This clonotype was seen ten or more times. The chain uses TRBV9 and TRBJ2-1, with TRBD1 matching over 10 bases. Germline V CDR1 and CDR2: SGDLS, YYNGEE. This CDR3 comprises 14 residues. The ends lost 2 bases at V and 4 bases at J; junction bases unmatched: 0. For the CDR3, the DNA is TGTGCCAGCAGCGTGGGACAGGGGTACAATGAGCAGTTCTTC. Translation: CASSVGQGYNEQFF.